This TCR beta chain stems from a study of beta chain features in type 1 diabetes. Whole-study findings and limits: Type 1 diabetes patients showed a moderate but significant shortening of TCRB CDR3s in all four CD4+ subsets.

Expressed TCRB transcripts were sequenced after all isolated RNA was converted to cDNA. Profiled with immunoSEQ multiplex PCR; TCRdb holds only in-frame clones, not every one. The sample holds approximately 730,000 clones; around 15% are singletons and the top ten take approximately 0.02%. To note about this clone: Its antigen is not identified.

Per germline, CDR1 SQVTM and CDR2 ANQGSEA. After removal of 7 bases from V and 1 base from J, the junction contained 4 bases not matched to a gene. The CDR3 sequence is 14 residues long. This TCR derives from a young man with type 1 diabetes. The genes are TRBV29-1 and TRBJ2-2; 9 bases align to TRBD1. The sequenced material came from naive CD4+ T cells from blood. The CDR3 here is CSGGTGLNTGELFF. The CDR3 nucleotides are TGCAGCGGAGGGACAGGGCTGAACACCGGGGAGCTGTTTTTT.